One TCR beta chain is described in this entry. This clone was observed a single time. Its antigen is not yet known. Base qualities are not provided; no much larger clone lies one nucleotide away. This record belongs to a study of OX40 agonist ivuxolimab in advanced cancers. Some background on the complete study: Ivuxolimab was an agonistic, fully human IgG2 monoclonal antibody directed against OX40 (CD134), a costimulatory receptor. Intravenous ivuxolimab was administered to patients every 2 weeks at six dose levels: 0.01, 0.1, 0.3, 1.5, 3 and 10 mg/kg. Among the roughly 50 dose-escalation patients, some 20 had hepatocellular carcinoma, around 15 melanoma, 9 renal cell carcinoma and 9 head and neck cancer. In the dose-escalation cohort, roughly four fifths of patients were male, and the mean age was roughly 60 years, with a range of about 23 to 85. Prior anti-PD-1, anti-PD-L1 or anti-CTLA-4 therapy was permitted, and checkpoint inhibitors had been received by about 36% of dose-escalation patients. Three dose-escalation patients achieved partial responses, one with hepatocellular carcinoma and two with cutaneous melanoma. Peripheral TCRbeta sequencing was intended to test whether TCR sequence diversity was altered and clonal T-cell expansion was caused by ivuxolimab. The paper covers the monotherapy dose-escalation part of the phase I ivuxolimab trial, which included N ≈ 52 patients.

Patients with a history of autoimmune disease or receiving systemic immunosuppression were excluded from the trial. In every dose cohort, peripheral blood was drawn for TCR sequencing at baseline, cycle 4 day 1, and cycle 7 day 1. The samples were drawn from a first-in-human, open-label, multicenter phase I dose-escalation trial of ivuxolimab. The trial enrolled adults with locally advanced or metastatic head and neck squamous cell, hepatocellular, melanoma or renal cell carcinoma. Before TCR sequencing, CD4+ and CD8+ T cells were separately sorted from peripheral blood. The CDR3 numbers 14 residues from cysteine through phenylalanine. Only the CDR3 portion is preserved as DNA: 42 bases, with reading frame beginning at the first base. The germline V gene (reference sequence) provides CDR1 GTSNPN and CDR2 SVGIG. V drops 2 bases and J drops 0 bases, leaving 7 bases in between. Broad study findings and their caveats: In partial responders in the 0.1-3.0 mg/kg groups, normalized peripheral clonal expansion was found to be among the lowest, especially among CD8+ T cells. Antigen specificity was not determined for the clonally expanded peripheral T cells. Clonal expansion of both CD4+ and CD8+ blood T cells was observed from baseline to week 6 at doses 0.1 to 3.0 mg/kg. After ivuxolimab, more expanded clones were found on average in CD8+ T cells than in CD4+ T cells. Low levels of normalized T-cell clonal expansion were also seen in some patients who did not respond.

For sequencing of the TCRbeta CDR3 region, genomic DNA was extracted from the sorted cells. TCRbeta CDR3 regions were sequenced using the immunoSEQ Assay. Imported from immuneACCESS, the table was reduced by TCRdb to in-frame sequences with V and J called. These copies leave out some clones; in studies compared against another copy, an unresolved V gene accounts for under half, and the cause of the remainder is not known. Counted in this sample were about 34,000 clones; 92% of them appeared once. Together, the top ten hold 4% to 5% of the sample. The receptor was isolated from an adult with an advanced solid tumor such as melanoma, head and neck, liver or kidney cancer. The rearrangement combines TRBV30 with TRBJ1-4; confidence is insufficient to name the D gene. The sample here was CD4+ or CD8+ T cells sorted from blood, taken in a trial of the OX40 agonist ivuxolimab. The CDR3 has the sequence CAWSTGTTNEKLFF. The sequenced DNA: TGTGCCTGGAGTACGGGAACAACTAATGAAAAACTGTTTTTT.